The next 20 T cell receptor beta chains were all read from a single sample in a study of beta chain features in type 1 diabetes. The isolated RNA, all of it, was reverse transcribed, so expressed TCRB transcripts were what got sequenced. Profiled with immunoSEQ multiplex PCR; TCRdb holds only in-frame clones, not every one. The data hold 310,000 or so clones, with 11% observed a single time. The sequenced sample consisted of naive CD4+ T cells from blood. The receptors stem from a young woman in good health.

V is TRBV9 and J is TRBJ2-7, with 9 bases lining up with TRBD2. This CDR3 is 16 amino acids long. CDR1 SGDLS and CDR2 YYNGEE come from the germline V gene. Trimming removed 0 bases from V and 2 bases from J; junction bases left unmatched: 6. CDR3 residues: CASSVERLAVPYEQYF. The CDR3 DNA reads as TGTGCCAGCAGCGTAGAGAGACTAGCGGTTCCCTACGAGCAGTACTTC. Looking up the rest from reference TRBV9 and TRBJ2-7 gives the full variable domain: DSGVTQTPKHLITATGQRVTLRCSPRSGDLSVYWYQQSLDQGLQFLIQYYNGEERAKGNILERFSAQQFPDLHSELNLSSLELGDSALYFCASSVERLAVPYEQYFGPGTRLTVT.

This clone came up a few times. The CDR3 bases are TGCAGCGTTGGAAGGACAGGGGGCACAAGTTACGAGCAGTACTTC. This gives the protein CSVGRTGGTSYEQYF. This chain uses TRBV29-1 with TRBJ2-7; TRBD1 aligns across 11 bases. Germline V gene data show CDR1 as SQVTM and CDR2 as ANQGSEA. CDR3 length equals 15 residues. The ends lost 4 bases at V and 4 bases at J; junction bases unmatched: 9.

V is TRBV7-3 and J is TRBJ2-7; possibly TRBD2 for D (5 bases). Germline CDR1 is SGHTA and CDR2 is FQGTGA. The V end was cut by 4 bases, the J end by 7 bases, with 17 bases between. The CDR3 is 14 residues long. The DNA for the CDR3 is TGTGCCAGCAGCTCTGGACCGGGCGAGGGAGAGCAGTACTTC. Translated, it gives CASSSGPGEGEQYF. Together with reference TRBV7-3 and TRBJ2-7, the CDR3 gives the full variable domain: GAGVSQTPSNKVTEKGKYVELRCDPISGHTALYWYRQSLGQGPEFLIYFQGTGAADDSGLPNDRFFAVRPEGSVSTLKIQRTERGDSAVYLCASSSGPGEGEQYFGPGTRLTVT.

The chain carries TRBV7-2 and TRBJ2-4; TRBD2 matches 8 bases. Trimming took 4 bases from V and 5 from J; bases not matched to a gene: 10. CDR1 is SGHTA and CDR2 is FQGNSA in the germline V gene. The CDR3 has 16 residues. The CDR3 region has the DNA TGTGCCAGCAGCTCACGGCCGGGAGGGCTCCAAAACATTCAGTACTTC. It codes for CASSSRPGGLQNIQYF.

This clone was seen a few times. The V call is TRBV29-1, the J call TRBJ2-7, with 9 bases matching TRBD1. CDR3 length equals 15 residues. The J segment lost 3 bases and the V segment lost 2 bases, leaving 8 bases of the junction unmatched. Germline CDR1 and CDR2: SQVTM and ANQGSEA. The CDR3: CSVERGQGHDYEQYF. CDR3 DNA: TGCAGCGTTGAAAGGGGACAGGGTCATGACTACGAGCAGTACTTC.

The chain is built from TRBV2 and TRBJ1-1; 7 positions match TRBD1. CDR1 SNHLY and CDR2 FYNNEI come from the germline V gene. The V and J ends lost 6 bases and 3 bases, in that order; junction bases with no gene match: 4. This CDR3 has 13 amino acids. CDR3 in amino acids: CASRRDSYTEAFF. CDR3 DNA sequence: TGTGCCAGCAGAAGGGACAGCTACACTGAAGCTTTCTTT.

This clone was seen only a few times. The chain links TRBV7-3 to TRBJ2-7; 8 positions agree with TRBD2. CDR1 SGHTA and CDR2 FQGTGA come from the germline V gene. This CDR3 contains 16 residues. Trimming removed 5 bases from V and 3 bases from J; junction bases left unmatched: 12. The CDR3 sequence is CASSAGPGLEGYEQYF. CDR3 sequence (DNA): TGTGCCAGCAGCGCCGGACCGGGACTAGAGGGCTACGAGCAGTACTTC.

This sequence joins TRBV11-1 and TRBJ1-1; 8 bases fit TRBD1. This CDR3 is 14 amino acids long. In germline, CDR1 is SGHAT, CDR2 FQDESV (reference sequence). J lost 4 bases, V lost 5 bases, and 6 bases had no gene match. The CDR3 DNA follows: TGTGCCAGCAGCCCAGGACAGGGAGTCACTGAAGCTTTCTTT. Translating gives CASSPGQGVTEAFF.

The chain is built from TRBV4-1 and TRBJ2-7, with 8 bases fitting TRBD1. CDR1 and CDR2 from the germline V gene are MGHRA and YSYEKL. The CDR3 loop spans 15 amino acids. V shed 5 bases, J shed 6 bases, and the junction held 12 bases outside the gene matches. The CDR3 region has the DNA TGCGCCAGCAGCTCCTACGGGACAGGTACAATCGAGCAGTACTTC. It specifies CASSSYGTGTIEQYF.

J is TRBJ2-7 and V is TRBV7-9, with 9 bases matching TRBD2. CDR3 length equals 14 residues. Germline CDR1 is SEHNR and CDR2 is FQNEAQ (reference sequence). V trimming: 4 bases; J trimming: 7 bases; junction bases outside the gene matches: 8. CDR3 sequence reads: CASSSGAGGREQYF. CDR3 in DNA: TGTGCCAGCAGCTCAGGGGCGGGAGGGAGGGAGCAGTACTTC. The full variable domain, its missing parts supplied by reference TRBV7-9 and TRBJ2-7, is DTGVSQNPRHKITKRGQNVTFRCDPISEHNRLYWYRQTLGQGPEFLTYFQNEAQLEKSRLLSDRFSAERPKGSFSTLEIQRTEQGDSAMYLCASSSGAGGREQYFGPGTRLTVT.

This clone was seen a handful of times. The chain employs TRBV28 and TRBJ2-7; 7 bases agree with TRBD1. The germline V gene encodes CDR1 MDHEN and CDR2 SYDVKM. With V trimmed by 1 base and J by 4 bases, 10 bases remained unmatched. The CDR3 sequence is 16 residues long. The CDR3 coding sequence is TGTGCCAGCAGTTTATCGGTACTGACAGGGTGGTACGAGCAGTACTTC. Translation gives CASSLSVLTGWYEQYF.

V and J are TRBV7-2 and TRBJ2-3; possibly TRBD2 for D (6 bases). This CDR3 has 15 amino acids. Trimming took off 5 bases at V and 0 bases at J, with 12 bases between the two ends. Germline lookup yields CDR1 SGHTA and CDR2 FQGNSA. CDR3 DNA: TGTGCCAGCAGCGACCAGGGACTTAGCACAGATACGCAGTATTTT. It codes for CASSDQGLSTDTQYF.

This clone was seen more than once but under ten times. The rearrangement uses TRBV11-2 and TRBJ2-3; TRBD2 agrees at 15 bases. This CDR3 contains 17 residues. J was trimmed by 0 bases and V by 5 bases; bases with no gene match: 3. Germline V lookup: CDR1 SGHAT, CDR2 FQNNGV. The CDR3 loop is CASSRGTSGRSTDTQYF. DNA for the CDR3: TGTGCCAGCAGCCGAGGGACTAGCGGGAGGAGCACAGATACGCAGTATTTT.

CDR3 sequence (DNA): TGTGCCAGCAGCTTGGGTGGCGGGAAAATCAACGAGCAGTACTTC. Amino acid sequence: CASSLGGGKINEQYF. This chain connects TRBV5-4 to TRBJ2-7; possibly TRBD2 for D (6 bases). Germline loops: CDR1 SGHNT, CDR2 YYREEE (reference sequence). The V gene lost 0 bases and the J gene lost 5 bases, with 15 bases spanning the gap. The length of the CDR3 is 15 residues.

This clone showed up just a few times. CDR3 sequence: CAIKGGLGEQYF. Written as DNA, the CDR3 is TGTGCCATCAAAGGCGGGTTAGGCGAGCAGTACTTC. This sequence joins TRBV10-3 and TRBJ2-7, with D tentatively TRBD2 (5 bases). The germline V gene has CDR1 ENHRY and CDR2 SYGVKD. V was pared by 7 bases and J by 6 bases, with 13 bases between. This CDR3 is 12 amino acids long.

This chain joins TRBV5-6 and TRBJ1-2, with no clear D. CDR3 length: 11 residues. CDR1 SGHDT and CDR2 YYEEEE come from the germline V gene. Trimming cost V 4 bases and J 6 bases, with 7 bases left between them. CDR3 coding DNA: TGTGCCAGCAGCATGAGGGATGGCTACACCTTC. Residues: CASSMRDGYTF. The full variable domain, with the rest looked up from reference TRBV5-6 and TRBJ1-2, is DAGVTQSPTHLIKTRGQQVTLRCSPKSGHDTVSWYQQALGQGPQFIFQYYEEEERQRGNFPDRFSGHQFPNYSSELNVNALLLGDSALYLCASSMRDGYTFGSGTRLTVV.

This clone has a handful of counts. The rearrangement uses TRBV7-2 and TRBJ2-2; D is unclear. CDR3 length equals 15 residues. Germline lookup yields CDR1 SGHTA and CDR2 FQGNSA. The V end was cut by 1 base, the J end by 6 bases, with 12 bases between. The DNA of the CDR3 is TGTGCCAGCAGCTTAGTTGAGGTTTCGGCCGGGGAGCTGTTTTTT. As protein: CASSLVEVSAGELFF.

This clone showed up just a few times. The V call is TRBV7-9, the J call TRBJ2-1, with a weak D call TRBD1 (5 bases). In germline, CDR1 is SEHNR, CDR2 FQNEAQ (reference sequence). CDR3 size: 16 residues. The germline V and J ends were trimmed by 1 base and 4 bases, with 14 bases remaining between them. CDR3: CASSLGADKRYNEQFF. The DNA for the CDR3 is TGTGCCAGCAGCTTAGGTGCGGACAAGAGATACAATGAGCAGTTCTTC.

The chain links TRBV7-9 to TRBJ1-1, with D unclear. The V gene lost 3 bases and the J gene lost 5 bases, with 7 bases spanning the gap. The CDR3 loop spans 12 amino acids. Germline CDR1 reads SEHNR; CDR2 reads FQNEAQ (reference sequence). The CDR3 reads CASSFEKTEAFF. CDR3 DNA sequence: TGTGCCAGCAGCTTCGAGAAAACTGAAGCTTTCTTT. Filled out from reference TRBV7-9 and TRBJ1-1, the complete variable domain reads DTGVSQNPRHKITKRGQNVTFRCDPISEHNRLYWYRQTLGQGPEFLTYFQNEAQLEKSRLLSDRFSAERPKGSFSTLEIQRTEQGDSAMYLCASSFEKTEAFFGQGTRLTVV.

Here the CDR3 DNA reads TGCAGCGCTGGGACAGGGGGGGCCGCCACAAACACTGAAGCTTTCTTT. Translation: CSAGTGGAATNTEAFF. The rearrangement links TRBV29-1 to TRBJ1-1, with 11 bases that match TRBD1. The ends lost 7 bases at V and 2 bases at J; junction bases unmatched: 12. The CDR3 has 16 residues. Germline CDR1 reads SQVTM; CDR2 reads ANQGSEA. Full variable domain (rest looked up from reference TRBV29-1 and TRBJ1-1): SAVISQKPSRDICQRGTSLTIQCQVDSQVTMMFWYRQQPGQSLTLIATANQGSEATYESGFVIDKFPISRPNLTFSTLTVSNMSPEDSSIYLCSAGTGGAATNTEAFFGQGTRLTVV.